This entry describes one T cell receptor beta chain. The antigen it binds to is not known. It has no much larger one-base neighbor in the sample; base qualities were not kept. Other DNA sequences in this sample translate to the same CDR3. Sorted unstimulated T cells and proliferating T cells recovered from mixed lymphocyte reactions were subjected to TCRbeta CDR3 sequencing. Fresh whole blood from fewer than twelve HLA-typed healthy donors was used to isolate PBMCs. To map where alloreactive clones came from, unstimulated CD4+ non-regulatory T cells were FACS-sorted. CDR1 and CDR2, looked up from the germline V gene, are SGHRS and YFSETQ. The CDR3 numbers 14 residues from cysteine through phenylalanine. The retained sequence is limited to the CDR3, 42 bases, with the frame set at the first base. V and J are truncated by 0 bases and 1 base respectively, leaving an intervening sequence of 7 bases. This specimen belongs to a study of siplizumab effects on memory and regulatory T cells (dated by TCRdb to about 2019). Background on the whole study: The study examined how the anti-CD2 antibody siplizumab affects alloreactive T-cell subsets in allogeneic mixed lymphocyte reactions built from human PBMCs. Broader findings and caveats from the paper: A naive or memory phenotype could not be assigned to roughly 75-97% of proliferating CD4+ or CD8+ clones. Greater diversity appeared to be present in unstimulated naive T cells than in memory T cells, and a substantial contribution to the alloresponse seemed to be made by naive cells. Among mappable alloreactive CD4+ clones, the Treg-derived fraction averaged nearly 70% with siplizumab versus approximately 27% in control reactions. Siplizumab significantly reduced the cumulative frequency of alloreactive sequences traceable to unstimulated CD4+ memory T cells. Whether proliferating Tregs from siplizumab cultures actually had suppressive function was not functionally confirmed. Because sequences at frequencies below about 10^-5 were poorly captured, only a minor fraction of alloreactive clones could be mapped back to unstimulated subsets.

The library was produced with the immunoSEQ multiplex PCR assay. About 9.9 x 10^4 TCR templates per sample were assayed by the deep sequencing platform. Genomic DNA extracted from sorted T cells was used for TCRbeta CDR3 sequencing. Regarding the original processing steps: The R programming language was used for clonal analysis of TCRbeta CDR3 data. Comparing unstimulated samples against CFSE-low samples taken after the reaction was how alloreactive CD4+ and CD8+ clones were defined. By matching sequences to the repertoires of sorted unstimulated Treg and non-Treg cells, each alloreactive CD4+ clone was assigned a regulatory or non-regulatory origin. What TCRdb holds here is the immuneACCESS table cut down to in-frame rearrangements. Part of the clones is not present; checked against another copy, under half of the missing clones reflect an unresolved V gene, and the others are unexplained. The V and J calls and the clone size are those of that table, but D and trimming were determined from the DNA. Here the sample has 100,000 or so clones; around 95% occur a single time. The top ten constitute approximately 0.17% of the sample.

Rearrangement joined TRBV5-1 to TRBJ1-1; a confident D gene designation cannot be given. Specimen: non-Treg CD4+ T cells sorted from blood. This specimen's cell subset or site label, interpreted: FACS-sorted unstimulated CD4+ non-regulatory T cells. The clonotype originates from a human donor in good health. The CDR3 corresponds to CASSLEGRNTEAFF. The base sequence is TGCGCCAGCAGCTTGGAGGGCAGGAACACTGAAGCTTTCTTT.